Each of the 30 T cell receptor beta chains below was sequenced from the same sample in a study of T cell repertoires and HLA-DP antigens. Clones were sequenced by immunoSEQ multiplex PCR, and TCRdb holds only the in-frame ones, with some missing. Here the sample spans about 120,000 clones, about 91% being singletons. The antigens these receptors bind are not known. Sequences were obtained from CD4+ T cells from PBMCs. The receptors come from a woman between 18 and 30 years old in good health and CMV-seronegative.

The rearrangement joins TRBV5-6 to TRBJ2-3; D is unresolved. Trimming took off 4 bases at V and 3 bases at J, with 9 bases between the two ends. In germline, CDR1 is SGHDT, CDR2 YYEEEE. CDR3 length: 13 residues. The CDR3: CASSGSNTDTQYF. In nucleotides, the CDR3 is TGTGCCAGCAGCGGATCGAATACAGATACGCAGTATTTT.

V usage is TRBV7-9 and J usage is TRBJ2-4, with D perhaps TRBD2 (6 bases). The CDR3 loop spans 15 amino acids. The V and J ends lost 1 base and 4 bases respectively, with 11 bases between them. CDR1 and CDR2 (germline): SEHNR, FQNEAQ (reference sequence). For the CDR3, the DNA is TGTGCCAGCAGCTTAGGGACTAAAGCGAAAAACATTCAGTACTTC. The encoded protein is CASSLGTKAKNIQYF. Filled out from reference TRBV7-9 and TRBJ2-4, the complete variable domain reads DTGVSQNPRHKITKRGQNVTFRCDPISEHNRLYWYRQTLGQGPEFLTYFQNEAQLEKSRLLSDRFSAERPKGSFSTLEIQRTEQGDSAMYLCASSLGTKAKNIQYFGAGTRLSVL.

The gene calls are TRBV10-3 and TRBJ1-2; D might be TRBD1 (6 bases). The V end was cut by 11 bases, the J end by 5 bases, with 21 bases between. CDR1 is ENHRY, CDR2 SYGVKD, per germline. This CDR3 region has 14 residues. Here the CDR3 DNA reads TGTGCCGCCTCAGGACAGCTTACCTCGTATGGCTACACCTTC. Protein sequence: CAASGQLTSYGYTF.

The chain joins TRBV19 to TRBJ2-5; 12 nucleotides match TRBD2. Germline V gene sequence: CDR1 LNHDA, CDR2 SQIVND (reference sequence). The CDR3 is made up of 16 amino acids. Trimming cost V 3 bases and J 5 bases; bases outside gene matches: 7. The CDR3 region is CASSMGLAGGQETQYF. The CDR3 region has the DNA TGTGCCAGTAGTATGGGGCTAGCGGGAGGGCAGGAGACCCAGTACTTC.

This chain uses TRBV5-6 with TRBJ2-2, with 7 bases fitting TRBD1. The V gene's germline CDR1 is SGHDT and CDR2 YYEEEE. V was pared by 1 base and J by 5 bases, with 5 bases of the junction left unmatched. The CDR3 runs to 15 residues. The CDR3 sequence is CASSLWGQPTGELFF. CDR3 DNA: TGTGCCAGCAGCTTGTGGGGACAGCCGACCGGGGAGCTGTTTTTT.

V usage is TRBV28 and J usage is TRBJ1-6, with D tentatively TRBD1 (5 bases). With 6 bases removed from V and 3 bases from J, the gap between germline ends came to 12 bases. The CDR3 is 15 amino acids. From germline, CDR1 is MDHEN and CDR2 SYDVKM. The CDR3 protein is CASSPGTLYNSPLHF. The CDR3 DNA follows: TGTGCCAGCAGCCCAGGGACCCTCTATAATTCACCCCTCCACTTT.

The chain recombines TRBV5-5 with TRBJ1-2; 7 bases line up with TRBD1. The germline V gene has CDR1 SGHKS and CDR2 YYEKEE (reference sequence). J lost 4 bases, V lost 5 bases, and 8 bases had no gene match. The CDR3 is 14 residues long. CDR3 in DNA: TGTGCCAGCAGAAATACAGGGGAGGGCTATGGCTACACCTTC. This gives the protein CASRNTGEGYGYTF.

The chain carries TRBV19 and TRBJ1-2; possibly TRBD1 for D (5 bases). V was pared by 7 bases and J by 6 bases, with 15 bases between. CDR1 is LNHDA and CDR2 is SQIVND in the germline V gene (reference sequence). The length of the CDR3 is 13 residues. This chain's CDR3 is CASKDHGADGYTF. The CDR3 DNA reads as TGTGCCAGTAAAGACCATGGGGCGGATGGCTACACCTTC. The variable domain in full, with the rest retrieved from reference TRBV19 and TRBJ1-2, is DGGITQSPKYLFRKEGQNVTLSCEQNLNHDAMYWYRQDPGQGLRLIYYSQIVNDFQKGDIAEGYSVSREKKESFPLTVTSAQKNPTAFYLCASKDHGADGYTFGSGTRLTVV.

This chain uses TRBV13 with TRBJ2-2; a weak D match, TRBD2 (6 bases). Germline V gene sequence: CDR1 PRHDT, CDR2 FYEKMQ (reference sequence). The CDR3 extends over 15 amino acids. The germline V and J ends were trimmed by 4 bases and 6 bases, with 15 bases remaining between them. The CDR3, as DNA: TGTGCCAGCAGCTCACCGGCGGGAAAGGCCGGGGAGCTGTTTTTT. Its protein is CASSSPAGKAGELFF. Full variable domain (rest looked up from reference TRBV13 and TRBJ2-2): AAGVIQSPRHLIKEKRETATLKCYPIPRHDTVYWYQQGPGQDPQFLISFYEKMQSDKGSIPDRFSAQQFSDYHSELNMSSLELGDSALYFCASSSPAGKAGELFFGEGSRLTVL.

V usage is TRBV7-9 and J usage is TRBJ1-2; no reliable D call. The CDR3 has 12 residues. Germline CDR1 SEHNR, CDR2 FQNEAQ (reference sequence). Deletions cut 5 bases from V and 7 bases from J, with 11 bases between. The CDR3 region is CASSVGIGGYTF. The DNA of the CDR3 is TGTGCCAGCAGCGTCGGAATCGGTGGCTACACCTTC.

V gene TRBV5-1 combines with J gene TRBJ2-6; TRBD1 might be the D (5 bases). CDR1 is SGHRS, CDR2 YFSETQ, per germline. Trimming took 4 bases from V and 0 from J, leaving 14 bases between them. CDR3 size: 17 residues. The CDR3 spells CASSVTEFDSGANVLTF. DNA for the CDR3: TGCGCCAGCAGCGTGACAGAATTCGACTCTGGGGCCAACGTCCTGACTTTC.

The V call is TRBV19, the J call TRBJ2-5; 11 bases line up with TRBD2. The ends lost 1 base at V and 5 bases at J; junction bases unmatched: 9. The CDR3 covers 17 residues. Germline V gene data show CDR1 as LNHDA and CDR2 as SQIVND (reference sequence). CDR3 coding DNA: TGTGCCAGTAGTATAGTCCCTAGCGGGAGGCGTGGGGAGACCCAGTACTTC. Its translation is CASSIVPSGRRGETQYF.

The genes are TRBV5-5 and TRBJ1-5, with D maybe TRBD1 (6 bases). V was trimmed by 0 bases and J by 5 bases, leaving 12 bases between them. The germline gives CDR1 SGHKS, CDR2 YYEKEE (reference sequence). This CDR3 comprises 15 residues. The CDR3 sequence is CASSLGAQGYQPQHF. The CDR3 region has the DNA TGTGCCAGCAGCTTGGGGGCCCAGGGGTATCAGCCCCAGCATTTT.

This CDR3 is CASSQDRTSGGTGELFF. In DNA form, the CDR3 reads TGTGCCAGCAGCCAAGATCGGACTAGCGGGGGGACCGGGGAGCTGTTTTTT. This chain joins TRBV4-2 and TRBJ2-2; 14 bases align to TRBD2. The germline CDR1 and CDR2 sequences are LGHNA and YNFKEQ. The CDR3 consists of 17 residues. The junction had 2 bases not matched to a gene; V was cut back by 0 bases and J by 5 bases.

The rearrangement joins TRBV11-2 to TRBJ2-1; 10 bases fit TRBD2. V trimming: 0 bases; J trimming: 1 base; junction bases outside the gene matches: 0. This CDR3 region has 16 residues. Germline assignment: CDR1 SGHAT and CDR2 FQNNGV. CDR3 DNA: TGTGCCAGCAGCTTAGAACTAGCGGGATCCTACAATGAGCAGTTCTTC. It encodes CASSLELAGSYNEQFF.

This chain links TRBV14 with TRBJ2-7, with TRBD1 matching over 8 bases. V gave up 4 bases and J gave up 2 bases; unmatched junction bases: 7. Germline values: CDR1 SGHDN, CDR2 FVKESK. The CDR3 length is 15 residues. The CDR3 nucleotides are TGTGCCAGCAGCCCTACTGGGACAGGAGCCTACGAGCAGTACTTC. It encodes CASSPTGTGAYEQYF.

This chain uses TRBV5-8 with TRBJ2-2; 8 nucleotides line up with TRBD1. CDR1 is SGHTS and CDR2 is YDEGEE in the germline V gene. The CDR3 is 15 amino acids. V lost 0 bases and J lost 9; bases outside the gene matches: 7. The CDR3, as DNA: TGTGCCAGCAGCTTGGTGTTCAGGGGGCGGAGGGAGCTGTTTTTT. Protein sequence: CASSLVFRGRRELFF.

This rearrangement joins TRBV2 to TRBJ1-4; D gene uncertain. The germline gives CDR1 SNHLY, CDR2 FYNNEI. The germline V and J ends were trimmed by 6 bases and 2 bases, with 16 bases remaining between them. The CDR3 length is 16 residues. DNA of the CDR3: TGTGCCAGCAGGATCCGGGCCGAGGGCACTAATGAAAAACTGTTTTTT. Its translation is CASRIRAEGTNEKLFF.

The chain uses TRBV28 and TRBJ1-2; D is ambiguous. The CDR3 is made up of 13 amino acids. Trimming stripped 3 bases from V and 8 bases from J, with 13 bases between. CDR1 and CDR2 (germline): MDHEN, SYDVKM. CDR3 coding DNA: TGTGCCAGCAGTTTCCTGGGGTTGGAAGGCTACACCTTC. This translates into CASSFLGLEGYTF.

The rearrangement joins TRBV14 to TRBJ1-2, with D tentatively TRBD1 (6 bases). The CDR3 consists of 13 residues. CDR1 is SGHDN, CDR2 FVKESK, per germline. Trimming took 1 base from V and 7 from J, leaving 10 bases between them. The CDR3 loop is CASSQVHRAGYTF. CDR3 coding DNA: TGTGCCAGCAGCCAAGTACACAGGGCTGGCTACACCTTC.

This chain joins TRBV5-1 and TRBJ1-5; TRBD1 aligns across 8 bases. The V and J ends lost 4 bases and 2 bases, in that order; junction bases with no gene match: 5. The germline V gene has CDR1 SGHRS and CDR2 YFSETQ. The CDR3 covers 15 residues. The CDR3 here is CASSQGAGGNQPQHF. The CDR3 nucleotides are TGCGCCAGCAGCCAGGGGGCTGGAGGCAATCAGCCCCAGCATTTT.

CDR3 sequence: CASGPSGGYNEQFF. The CDR3, as DNA: TGTGCCAGCGGGCCTAGCGGGGGGTACAATGAGCAGTTCTTC. This rearrangement joins TRBV28 to TRBJ2-1; 11 bases are a match to TRBD2. Unmatched junction bases numbered 4, after V lost 8 bases and J lost 4 bases. Germline-derived CDR1 and CDR2 are MDHEN and SYDVKM. This CDR3 contains 14 residues.

The chain carries TRBV9 and TRBJ2-1; 7 bases are shared with TRBD2. The CDR3 sequence is 15 residues long. With V trimmed by 1 base and J by 6 bases, 7 bases remained unmatched. From germline, CDR1 is SGDLS and CDR2 YYNGEE. CDR3 nucleotides: TGTGCCAGCAGCGTATCGGGGGGTCCCCCCAATGAGCAGTTCTTC. It translates to CASSVSGGPPNEQFF. The full variable domain, with the rest looked up from reference TRBV9 and TRBJ2-1, is DSGVTQTPKHLITATGQRVTLRCSPRSGDLSVYWYQQSLDQGLQFLIQYYNGEERAKGNILERFSAQQFPDLHSELNLSSLELGDSALYFCASSVSGGPPNEQFFGPGTRLTVL.

The CDR3 loop reads CASSSGTVQETQYF. CDR3 DNA sequence: TGTGCCAGCAGCTCCGGGACAGTGCAAGAGACCCAGTACTTC. The J gene is TRBJ2-5, the V gene TRBV5-4; 7 bases line up with TRBD1. After removal of 3 bases from V and 2 bases from J, the junction contained 4 bases not matched to a gene. Germline values: CDR1 SGHNT, CDR2 YYREEE (reference sequence). CDR3 length: 14 residues.

The rearrangement joins TRBV7-3 to TRBJ2-3; perhaps D is TRBD1 or TRBD2 (6 bases each). Germline values: CDR1 SGHTA, CDR2 FQGTGA. The V end was cut by 5 bases, the J end by 5 bases, with 17 bases between. The CDR3 sequence is 15 residues long. The CDR3 nucleotides are TGTGCCAGCAGCCCCGGAGGGGGGAAAGGAGATACGCAGTATTTT. Its protein is CASSPGGGKGDTQYF.

This rearrangement joins TRBV7-9 to TRBJ2-1; 7 bases agree with TRBD1. Germline trimming cut 6 bases from V and 2 bases from J; bases unmatched to any gene: 13. The germline CDR1 and CDR2 sequences are SEHNR and FQNEAQ (reference sequence). CDR3 length: 17 amino acids. CDR3 sequence: CASREPSGQTTYNEQFF. CDR3 nucleotide sequence: TGTGCCAGCAGGGAACCCTCGGGACAGACAACCTACAATGAGCAGTTCTTC. The whole variable domain, remainder taken from reference TRBV7-9 and TRBJ2-1, is DTGVSQNPRHKITKRGQNVTFRCDPISEHNRLYWYRQTLGQGPEFLTYFQNEAQLEKSRLLSDRFSAERPKGSFSTLEIQRTEQGDSAMYLCASREPSGQTTYNEQFFGPGTRLTVL.

The rearrangement uses TRBV28 and TRBJ2-3; 8 positions match TRBD1. Germline CDR1 reads MDHEN; CDR2 reads SYDVKM. The CDR3 covers 15 residues. J gave up 1 base and V 5 bases, and 5 bases lay outside the gene matches. CDR3 protein: CASSGQGEGTDTQYF. The CDR3 region has the DNA TGTGCCAGCAGTGGACAGGGAGAGGGCACAGATACGCAGTATTTT.

This sequence joins TRBV7-9 and TRBJ1-6, with TRBD1 matching 8 bases. CDR1 is SEHNR and CDR2 is FQNEAQ in the germline V gene (reference sequence). Trimming cost V 6 bases and J 9 bases; bases outside gene matches: 7. The CDR3 contains 14 residues. The CDR3 reads CASRSGQGGSPLHF. CDR3 in DNA: TGTGCCAGCAGGTCTGGACAGGGCGGTTCACCCCTCCACTTT.

This chain connects TRBV5-1 to TRBJ2-2; 9 bases agree with TRBD2. V was clipped by 4 bases and J by 5 bases; unmatched bases: 9. Looked up from germline, CDR1 is SGHRS and CDR2 is YFSETQ. The length of the CDR3 is 16 residues. The CDR3 DNA is TGCGCCAGCAGCCAGAATAGCGGGAGAAGGACCGGGGAGCTGTTTTTT. Its translation: CASSQNSGRRTGELFF.

J is TRBJ2-7 and V is TRBV28; D is ambiguous. V lost 3 bases, J lost 2 bases, and 8 bases lay in between. The CDR3 sequence is 13 residues long. Germline loops: CDR1 MDHEN, CDR2 SYDVKM. CDR3 bases: TGTGCCAGCAGTTTCCACAAGACCTACGAGCAGTACTTC. Translating it yields CASSFHKTYEQYF.